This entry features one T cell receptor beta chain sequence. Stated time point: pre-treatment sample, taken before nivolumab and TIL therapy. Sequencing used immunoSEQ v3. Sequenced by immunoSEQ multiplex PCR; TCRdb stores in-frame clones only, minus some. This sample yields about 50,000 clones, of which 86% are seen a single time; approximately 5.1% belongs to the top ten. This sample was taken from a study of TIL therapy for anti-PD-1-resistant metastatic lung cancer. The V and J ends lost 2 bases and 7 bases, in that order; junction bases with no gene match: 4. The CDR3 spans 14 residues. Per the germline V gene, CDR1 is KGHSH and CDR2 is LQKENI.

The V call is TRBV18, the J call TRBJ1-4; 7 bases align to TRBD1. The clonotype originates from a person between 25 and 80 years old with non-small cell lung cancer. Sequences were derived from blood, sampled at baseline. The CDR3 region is CASSPTGVGEKLFF. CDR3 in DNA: TGTGCCAGCTCACCAACAGGGGTTGGTGAAAAACTGTTTTTT.